The TCR beta chain described here comes from a study of shared clonotypes between healthy human individuals. Sequencing was performed with immunoSEQ multiplex PCR; in TCRdb, only in-frame clones are kept and a portion is missing. The sample has 2.3 million or so clones, approximately 95% seen once; the top ten hold 0.39%. This TCR was sampled from a man between 18 and 29 years old in good health. Some clones in this sample may be carry-over from other donors' samples. Sequencing was performed on naive CD4+ T cells from PBMCs. Subset specified: CD45RA+ positively selected.

The DNA for the CDR3 is TGTGCCATTTCCTTCGGGCAGGGGCTTTTGCAGCCCCAGCATTTT. Protein: CAISFGQGLLQPQHF. This chain links TRBV28 with TRBJ1-5, with D perhaps matching TRBD1 (6 bases). The CDR3 totals 15 residues. Germline CDR1 is MDHEN and CDR2 is SYDVKM. V was clipped by 10 bases and J by 7 bases, with 23 bases between them.